The text below deals with one T cell receptor (beta chain). This clone's antigen is unknown. Per-base quality was not reported, and no clone a single base away is much larger than it. Collaborating institutions collected whole blood in K2EDTA tubes following their own protocols. For TCRbeta analysis, collaborators shipped samples in one of three forms: frozen whole blood, isolated PBMCs, or DNA extracted from either of those sample types. The immunoSEQ Assay, a bias-controlled multiplex PCR, was used to amplify TCRbeta CDR3 regions from genomic DNA. As for the original processing: The number of nucleated cells in each sample was estimated from the amplification of reference gene primers within the assay. Sequence reads were collapsed and filtered to measure the absolute abundance of every unique TCRbeta CDR3 rearrangement. Productive Simpson clonality was computed per sample as the square root of Simpson's diversity index over productive rearrangements. This is the immuneACCESS table as TCRdb keeps it, with only in-frame sequences that have V and J called. A part of the clones is gone; compared with another copy, unresolved V genes explain less than half, and the rest is unexplained. The D gene and trimming were derived from the DNA, and the V and J assignments and clone size from that table. This sample has approximately 160,000 clones in its table, and roughly four fifths of those were observed once. The ten largest clones capture around 19% of the sample.

The data originate from a study of blood T cell repertoires in COVID-19 (dated by TCRdb to the early 2020s). Looking at the study overall: Samples covering the acute and convalescent phases of COVID-19 were provided by collaborators in the United States, Italy and Spain. The prospective study material was composed of cDNA or gDNA derived from T cells, B-cell-depleted T cells, or PBMCs. Deeply sampled blood TCRbeta repertoires from subjects exposed to, actively infected with, or recovered from COVID-19 were included in the dataset. The repertoires were made available in a free public database intended to serve as a resource for research on the immune response to SARS-CoV-2. The samples were drawn from the first 160 participants of the ongoing ImmuneRACE study and from some 1,300 subjects provided by 6 global collaborators. Sample metadata almost always included a de-identified subject ID, COVID-19 status, age in years and sex. Where available, HLA class I and class II types were taken from metadata supplied by the sample provider and were not determined by assay-based typing. Points the paper makes about the study in general: The quantity of clinical and demographic metadata differed by source and by participant and was supplied without curation.

The CDR3 numbers 14 residues from cysteine through phenylalanine. Left in the record is the CDR3 DNA by itself, 42 bases read in frame from the first base. In the germline V gene (reference sequence), CDR1 corresponds to PRHDT and CDR2 to FYEKMQ. The germline V end is reduced by 6 bases and the J end by 7 bases; junction bases left unmatched: 11. Sample: peripheral blood. The source of this sequence is a woman of 80 years or more with acute or convalescent COVID-19. Here the chain combines TRBV13 and TRBJ1-2; 7 central bases correspond to TRBD1. The nucleotide sequence is TGTGCCAGCAGTTTCCAGACAGGGTACGGTGGCTACACCTTC. Its amino acids are CASSFQTGYGGYTF.